The 30 T cell receptor beta chains in this list originate from one sample, sequenced in a study of T cell clusters in autoimmune cytopenias (dated by TCRdb to the late 2010s). The sequencer listed for this sample is Illumina MiSeq. TRB rearrangements were amplified by multiplex PCR using a touch-down protocol with TRB-A and TRB-B primer pools mixed in one tube. Based on TCRdb reprocessing of the reads, there is one entry per CDR3 protein sequence, and DNA is missing. This sample's table lists 2,500 to 3,000 distinct CDR3 sequences. The ten largest clones represent more than 10% of the sample. Each sample's TRB amplification started from 250 to 300 ng of peripheral blood genomic DNA, which corresponds to approximately 37,500 genome equivalents. The sequenced sample was peripheral blood. These receptors originate from a human donor with an autoimmune cytopenia or autoimmune hepatitis (not recorded which).

In terms of frequency, this clonotype is large (0.1 to 1%). This sequence joins TRBV5-5 and TRBJ2-6; checking the TCRdb D call of TRBD1 is not possible without DNA. Germline CDR1 reads SGHKS; CDR2 reads YYEKEE (reference sequence). CDR3 length: 17 amino acids. CDR3 loop: CASSGDSPDSGANVLTF.

This clonotype is deemed medium-sized by its frequency. The rearrangement uses TRBV11-2 and TRBJ1-1. Germline CDR1 and CDR2: SGHAT and FQNNGV. This CDR3 is 13 amino acids long. CDR3 amino acids: CASSFSANTEAFF. Filled out from reference TRBV11-2 and TRBJ1-1, the complete variable domain reads EAGVAQSPRYKIIEKRQSVAFWCNPISGHATLYWYQQILGQGPKLLIQFQNNGVVDDSQLPKDRFSAERLKGVDSTLKIQPAKLEDSAVYLCASSFSANTEAFFGQGTRLTVV.

This clonotype is labeled medium-sized based on frequency. This chain uses TRBV19 with TRBJ2-7; TCRdb's D gene call, TRBD2, goes unchecked for lack of DNA. CDR1 and CDR2 from the germline V gene are LNHDA and SQIVND (reference sequence). The CDR3 runs 13 residues. The CDR3 region is CASIGPRFGEQYF.

V is TRBV7-2 and J is TRBJ2-3; as DNA is missing, the TRBD1 call by TCRdb cannot be tested. Germline CDR1 is SGHTA and CDR2 is FQGNSA. The CDR3 extends over 14 amino acids. CDR3 amino acids: CASSRQGRTDTQYF.

The chain is built from TRBV6-4 and TRBJ2-4; the TCRdb call, TRBD1, lacks DNA for checking. Germline lookup yields CDR1 MRHNA and CDR2 SNTAGT. CDR3 length equals 16 residues. The CDR3 sequence is CASILRQGATKNIQYF.

The CDR3 reads CASNSGGASDTQYF. The chain carries TRBV6-2 or TRBV6-3 and TRBJ2-3; the TCRdb call, TRBD2, lacks DNA for checking. Germline assignment: CDR1 MNHEY and CDR2 SVGEGT. The CDR3 length is 14 residues.

According to its frequency, this clonotype is hyperexpanded. This sequence joins TRBV6-2 or TRBV6-3 and TRBJ2-7. CDR1 MNHEY and CDR2 SVGEGT come from the germline V gene. There are 15 residues in the CDR3. CDR3 protein: CASSYSRATRYEQYF.

This clonotype counts as medium-sized by frequency. The chain joins TRBV6-1 to TRBJ2-4; the TCRdb D gene call, TRBD2, has no DNA to confirm it. CDR3 size: 18 residues. Germline V CDR1 and CDR2: MNHNS, SASEGT. CDR3 region: CASSPVAGGVGAKNIQYF.

In terms of frequency, this clonotype is medium-sized (0.01 to 0.1%). The J gene is TRBJ1-1, the V gene TRBV27. CDR1 MNHEY and CDR2 SMNVEV come from the germline V gene (reference sequence). The CDR3 is 14 residues long. The CDR3 loop reads CASSLYQRRTEAFF.

This clonotype is deemed medium-sized (0.01 to 0.1%) by its frequency. The gene calls are TRBV4-3 and TRBJ2-1; TCRdb picks TRBD1, but there is no DNA to check that call. The CDR3 is 14 residues long. Germline V CDR1 and CDR2: LGHNA, YSLEER. The CDR3 sequence is CASSQIGQAHEQFF.

This clonotype is deemed medium-sized by its frequency. V gene TRBV7-2 combines with J gene TRBJ1-5. CDR3 size: 12 residues. Germline V gene sequence: CDR1 SGHTA, CDR2 FQGNSA. The CDR3 here is CASTAGSQPQHF.

The chain employs TRBV5-6 and TRBJ1-1; the D gene TCRdb calls, TRBD1, cannot be checked with no DNA. Germline V gene data show CDR1 as SGHDT and CDR2 as YYEEEE. The CDR3 extends over 15 amino acids. CDR3 sequence: CASSPGTPKNTEAFF.

This clonotype is labeled medium-sized based on frequency. The chain links TRBV6-1 to TRBJ2-1; TCRdb outputs TRBD1, but without DNA this stays unchecked. Germline CDR1 reads MNHNS; CDR2 reads SASEGT. This CDR3 is 15 amino acids long. CDR3 residues: CASRRGQDPRNEQFF.

Its frequency marks this clonotype as medium-sized. The chain couples TRBV5-6 to TRBJ2-7; without DNA, the TCRdb call of TRBD1 cannot be checked. CDR1 and CDR2 from the germline V gene are SGHDT and YYEEEE. The length of the CDR3 is 17 residues. CDR3 region: CASSLAVGGSTSYEQYF.

This clonotype is classed as medium-sized by frequency. The rearrangement uses TRBV30 and TRBJ2-7; TCRdb picks TRBD2, but there is no DNA to check that call. CDR3 length equals 16 residues. Per germline, CDR1 GTSNPN and CDR2 SVGIG (reference sequence). The CDR3 is CAWSNEGGGRSYEQYF.

This clonotype shows up as medium-sized by frequency. The V call is TRBV6-4, the J call TRBJ2-5; with no DNA, the TCRdb D assignment of TRBD1 cannot be verified. CDR1 is MRHNA and CDR2 is SNTAGT in the germline V gene. This CDR3 contains 17 residues. The CDR3 loop is CARVETPGTDFQETQYF.

The chain carries TRBV2 and TRBJ2-5; TCRdb picks TRBD1, but there is no DNA to check that call. This CDR3 is built from 15 residues. Germline CDR1 is SNHLY and CDR2 is FYNNEI. Here the CDR3 reads CASSGNGQGQETQYF.

Measured by frequency, this clonotype is medium-sized (0.01 to 0.1%). The CDR3 sequence is CSASGQGGETQYF. The rearrangement uses TRBV20-1 and TRBJ2-5; lacking DNA, the TRBD1 call made by TCRdb goes unchecked. Per the germline V gene, CDR1 is DFQATT and CDR2 is SNEGSKA (reference sequence). The length of the CDR3 is 13 residues.

Frequency places this clonotype as medium-sized (0.01 to 0.1%). This CDR3 reads CASIQSAGFTDTQYF. The chain uses TRBV6-1 and TRBJ2-3; the TCRdb D gene call, TRBD2, has no DNA to confirm it. The CDR3 has 15 amino acids. Germline V gives CDR1 MNHNS, CDR2 SASEGT.

V is TRBV5-4 and J is TRBJ1-5; without DNA, the TCRdb call of TRBD1 cannot be checked. The CDR3 runs to 16 residues. The germline CDR1 and CDR2 sequences are SGHNT and YYREEE (reference sequence). The CDR3 protein is CASSRWDRGNNQPQHF.

The chain links TRBV28 to TRBJ2-3; TCRdb's D call of TRBD1 is untestable without DNA. In germline, CDR1 is MDHEN, CDR2 SYDVKM. This CDR3 comprises 16 residues. CDR3 loop: CASSYGQGSSTDTQYF.

The chain employs TRBV20-1 and TRBJ2-7; TCRdb calls TRBD1, which cannot be checked without DNA. Looked up from germline, CDR1 is DFQATT and CDR2 is SNEGSKA (reference sequence). The CDR3 is 13 amino acids. CDR3 residues: CSAGPGQGHEQYF.

Measured by frequency, this clonotype is medium-sized. The rearrangement links TRBV7-9 to TRBJ2-1; TCRdb designates TRBD1, a call that cannot be tested without DNA. Germline V gene lookup returns CDR1 SEHNR and CDR2 FQNEAQ (reference sequence). The CDR3 contains 14 residues. The CDR3 protein is CASSLAGAANEQFF.

This clonotype registers medium-sized by frequency. The chain recombines TRBV7-2 with TRBJ2-1; TCRdb calls TRBD1, which cannot be checked without DNA. There are 15 residues in the CDR3. Germline-derived CDR1 and CDR2 are SGHTA and FQGNSA. This chain's CDR3 is CASSSSGRDYNEQFF.

This clonotype is called medium-sized (0.01 to 0.1%) based on its frequency. This rearrangement joins TRBV6-1 to TRBJ2-3; the TCRdb D gene call, TRBD2, has no DNA to confirm it. Germline values: CDR1 MNHNS, CDR2 SASEGT. This CDR3 spans 16 amino acids. Here the CDR3 reads CASSEVAGALTDTQYF.

Frequency places this clonotype as medium-sized (0.01 to 0.1%). The rearrangement joins TRBV6-5 to TRBJ1-3. This CDR3 has 16 residues. The germline CDR1 and CDR2 sequences are MNHEY and SVGAGI. CDR3 region: CASRVSRQGSGNTIYF.

Its frequency marks this clonotype as medium-sized. The genes are TRBV14 and TRBJ1-6. Germline CDR1 reads SGHDN; CDR2 reads FVKESK. This CDR3 is built from 12 residues. The CDR3 spells CASSPNNSPLHF.

By frequency, this clonotype registers medium-sized (0.01 to 0.1%). The chain uses TRBV6-5 and TRBJ2-5; TCRdb selects TRBD1, and the lack of DNA leaves this call unchecked. Germline values: CDR1 MNHEY, CDR2 SVGAGI. The CDR3 runs to 13 residues. The CDR3: CASRDTGEETQYF.

V and J are TRBV20-1 and TRBJ2-3; TCRdb reports TRBD2, a call that lacks DNA to check it against. Per germline, CDR1 DFQATT and CDR2 SNEGSKA (reference sequence). The CDR3 runs to 15 residues. CDR3 in amino acids: CSAILGGGGTDTQYF.

The gene calls are TRBV6-5 and TRBJ1-2. The CDR3 consists of 11 residues. Germline CDR1 reads MNHEY; CDR2 reads SVGAGI. The CDR3 region is CASSPRYGYTF.